The 27 T cell receptor beta chains in this list originate from one sample, sequenced in a study of shared clonotypes between healthy human individuals. Naive CD8 cells, CD45RO-negative and positively selected for CCR7, excluded terminally differentiated effector memory CD45RA+ cells. Produced via immunoSEQ multiplex PCR; TCRdb's table is partial and in-frame only. The top ten hold more than 20% of the sample, which has 750,000 to 1,000,000 clones, more than 85% seen once. Sequenced: naive CD8+ T cells sorted from blood. The receptors shown here come from a man aged 30-40 years in good health.

This chain joins TRBV7-9 and TRBJ2-3; the match to TRBD2 covers 13 bases. The CDR3 is 18 residues long. Germline V lookup: CDR1 SEHNR, CDR2 FQNEAQ (reference sequence). V trimming: 7 bases; J trimming: 5 bases; junction bases outside the gene matches: 15. The CDR3 loop is CASTITWGLAGREDTQYF. The CDR3, as DNA: TGTGCCAGCACTATAACCTGGGGACTAGCGGGAAGGGAAGATACGCAGTATTTT.

The gene calls are TRBV13 and TRBJ2-6, with TRBD2 as a possible D gene (5 bases). The CDR3 is made up of 15 amino acids. In germline, CDR1 is PRHDT, CDR2 FYEKMQ (reference sequence). V lost 5 bases and J lost 0, with 8 bases in between. CDR3 loop: CASSDGGSGANVLTF. CDR3 DNA sequence: TGTGCCAGCAGCGATGGAGGCTCTGGGGCCAACGTCCTGACTTTC.

This clone was observed a handful of times. The V and J genes are TRBV7-9 and TRBJ2-7, with TRBD1 matching over 8 bases. V trimming: 5 bases; J trimming: 6 bases; junction bases outside the gene matches: 6. The CDR3 runs 13 residues. CDR1 is SEHNR and CDR2 is FQNEAQ in the germline V gene (reference sequence). The CDR3 DNA follows: TGTGCCAGCAGCGGGCGGACAGGGCTCGAGCAGTACTTC. Its translation is CASSGRTGLEQYF.

The rearrangement links TRBV5-1 to TRBJ2-3; tentatively, D is TRBD2 (5 bases). Trimming shortened V by 3 bases and J by 4 bases, and 18 bases separated the two germline ends. The CDR3 runs to 16 residues. Per germline, CDR1 SGHRS and CDR2 YFSETQ. CDR3 in DNA: TGCGCCAGCAGCTCCGACTCTAGCATGGGCGCAGATACGCAGTATTTT. Residues: CASSSDSSMGADTQYF.

The chain carries TRBV10-3 and TRBJ2-3; 14 bases agree with TRBD2. V trimming: 6 bases; J trimming: 5 bases; junction bases outside the gene matches: 1. The CDR3 is 14 residues long. Looked up from germline, CDR1 is ENHRY and CDR2 is SYGVKD. CDR3 amino acids: CAIRGLAGGDTQYF. CDR3 DNA sequence: TGTGCCATCAGAGGACTAGCGGGAGGAGATACGCAGTATTTT.

The genes are TRBV27 and TRBJ2-1; 9 bases are shared with TRBD2. Germline CDR1 reads MNHEY; CDR2 reads SMNVEV (reference sequence). The CDR3 is 15 residues long. Trimming took 5 bases from V and 12 from J; bases not matched to a gene: 14. The CDR3: CASSLGTSLLRGQFF. Here the CDR3 DNA reads TGTGCCAGCAGTCTGGGGACTAGCCTCCTTAGAGGGCAGTTCTTC.

With regard to this clone: Other DNA sequences in this sample translate to the same CDR3. This sequence joins TRBV7-9 and TRBJ2-2; D gene unclear. Germline V CDR1 and CDR2: SEHNR, FQNEAQ (reference sequence). The CDR3 runs 12 residues. The germline V and J ends were trimmed by 2 bases and 5 bases, with 3 bases remaining between them. CDR3 region: CASSLSTGELFF. The CDR3 nucleotides are TGTGCCAGCAGCTTATCTACCGGGGAGCTGTTTTTT. Variable domain in full (rest from reference TRBV7-9 and TRBJ2-2): DTGVSQNPRHKITKRGQNVTFRCDPISEHNRLYWYRQTLGQGPEFLTYFQNEAQLEKSRLLSDRFSAERPKGSFSTLEIQRTEQGDSAMYLCASSLSTGELFFGEGSRLTVL.

This chain uses TRBV6-1 with TRBJ2-5; 7 bases fit TRBD1. Germline V CDR1 and CDR2: MNHNS, SASEGT. V lost 5 bases and J lost 2; bases outside the gene matches: 8. This CDR3 contains 15 residues. In nucleotides, the CDR3 is TGTGCCAGCAGTAACCGGGACAGCCAGCAAGAGACCCAGTACTTC. As protein: CASSNRDSQQETQYF.

This clone was seen only once. J is TRBJ2-7 and V is TRBV7-9; 10 bases map to TRBD1. The CDR3 sequence is 15 residues long. Unmatched junction bases numbered 10, after V lost 4 bases and J lost 7 bases. The germline V gene encodes CDR1 SEHNR and CDR2 FQNEAQ (reference sequence). CDR3 nucleotide sequence: TGTGCCAGCAGCTCGTTCACGGGACAGGGGTGGGAGCAGTACTTC. Its translation: CASSSFTGQGWEQYF.

As regards this clone: Other nucleotide sequences from this sample produce the same CDR3. The V gene is TRBV4-3, the J gene TRBJ2-7, with TRBD2 as a possible D gene (5 bases). The CDR3 length is 15 residues. The ends were cut back, 3 bases at V and 0 bases at J, with 12 bases in the middle. CDR1 is LGHNA and CDR2 is YSLEER in the germline V gene. The CDR3 sequence is CASSQGLATSYEQYF. The CDR3 bases are TGCGCCAGCAGCCAGGGCTTAGCGACCTCCTACGAGCAGTACTTC.

This clone was counted a few times. V is TRBV4-1 and J is TRBJ2-7, with 8 bases lining up with TRBD2. Germline CDR1 reads MGHRA; CDR2 reads YSYEKL. The V gene end was trimmed by 0 bases and the J gene end by 4 bases; junction bases not matched to a gene: 5. The CDR3 runs to 15 residues. The CDR3 region has the DNA TGCGCCAGCAGCCAAGAATGGGGACTAGTTTACGAGCAGTACTTC. Its translation: CASSQEWGLVYEQYF.

The CDR3 here is CASSLVVAGISTDTQYF. As DNA, the CDR3 is TGCGCCAGCAGCTTGGTGGTAGCGGGAATTAGCACAGATACGCAGTATTTT. The V gene is TRBV5-1, the J gene TRBJ2-3; 8 bases align to TRBD2. Per germline, CDR1 SGHRS and CDR2 YFSETQ. This CDR3 spans 17 amino acids. Trimming removed 0 bases from V and 0 bases from J; junction bases left unmatched: 6. The full variable domain, rest sourced from reference TRBV5-1 and TRBJ2-3, is KAGVTQTPRYLIKTRGQQVTLSCSPISGHRSVSWYQQTPGQGLQFLFEYFSETQRNKGNFPGRFSGRQFSNSRSEMNVSTLELGDSALYLCASSLVVAGISTDTQYFGPGTRLTVL.

The chain is built from TRBV5-1 and TRBJ1-1; 9 bases align to TRBD1. The ends lost 4 bases at V and 5 bases at J; junction bases unmatched: 18. Germline values: CDR1 SGHRS, CDR2 YFSETQ. The CDR3 totals 18 residues. The CDR3 nucleotides are TGCGCCAGCAGCATTACCGCCCCGGGACAGGGAGGGAGAACTGAAGCTTTCTTT. This gives the protein CASSITAPGQGGRTEAFF.

The gene calls are TRBV28 and TRBJ2-1; tentative D call: TRBD2 (5 bases). Looked up from germline, CDR1 is MDHEN and CDR2 is SYDVKM. The CDR3 runs to 19 residues. V lost 2 bases to trimming and J lost 0 bases, with 20 bases between them. The CDR3 is CASSLNPWGSASSYNEQFF. In DNA, the CDR3 is TGTGCCAGCAGTTTAAACCCCTGGGGTAGCGCGAGCTCCTACAATGAGCAGTTCTTC.

This chain links TRBV27 with TRBJ2-1; 10 bases align to TRBD1. Germline-derived CDR1 and CDR2 are MNHEY and SMNVEV (reference sequence). The junction had 7 bases not matched to a gene; V was cut back by 2 bases and J by 12 bases. There are 14 residues in the CDR3. The CDR3: CASSLNFRDRGQFF. CDR3 coding DNA: TGTGCCAGCAGTTTAAACTTTAGGGACAGGGGGCAGTTCTTC.

Regarding this clone: The sample holds other DNA sequences that translate to the same CDR3. The chain couples TRBV6-5 to TRBJ2-2, with 10 bases identical to TRBD1. Germline CDR1 and CDR2: MNHEY and SVGAGI. With 3 bases clipped from V and 5 bases from J, the junction kept 3 bases outside the gene matches. The CDR3 has 15 residues. CDR3 nucleotide sequence: TGTGCCAGCAGTTATGGGACAGGGGTTACCGGGGAGCTGTTTTTT. This translates into CASSYGTGVTGELFF.

The chain links TRBV11-3 to TRBJ2-1; 10 positions match TRBD2. V trimming: 5 bases; J trimming: 9 bases; junction bases outside the gene matches: 13. The CDR3 length is 16 residues. In germline, CDR1 is SGHNT, CDR2 YENEEA. CDR3 nucleotide sequence: TGTGCCAGCAGCACCCATAGCGGGAGGCCCCTTTCTGAGCAGTTCTTC. Amino acid sequence: CASSTHSGRPLSEQFF.

This chain joins TRBV4-1 and TRBJ2-1; D is uncertain. V dropped 3 bases and J dropped 4 bases, with 16 bases sitting between them. The CDR3 has 16 residues. Germline CDR1 reads MGHRA; CDR2 reads YSYEKL. This chain's CDR3 is CASSHPVKSVYNEQFF. For the CDR3, the DNA is TGCGCCAGCAGCCATCCCGTAAAGTCCGTTTACAATGAGCAGTTCTTC.

This chain connects TRBV27 to TRBJ2-7, with a weak D call TRBD1 (5 bases). The CDR3 covers 13 residues. V gave up 3 bases and J gave up 7 bases, with 13 bases separating them. Germline V CDR1 and CDR2: MNHEY, SMNVEV (reference sequence). The CDR3 bases are TGTGCCAGCAGTTTTATCCAGGGTCGTGAGCAGTACTTC. It specifies CASSFIQGREQYF.

V gene TRBV27 combines with J gene TRBJ2-2; D may be TRBD2 (5 bases). The germline gives CDR1 MNHEY, CDR2 SMNVEV (reference sequence). The CDR3 consists of 15 residues. V lost 3 bases, J lost 3 bases, and 11 bases lay in between. The CDR3 coding sequence is TGTGCCAGCAGTTTGGGGATCGGGGACACCGGGGAGCTGTTTTTT. Translating gives CASSLGIGDTGELFF.

V and J are TRBV11-2 and TRBJ2-1; 7 bases are a match to TRBD2. The length of the CDR3 is 17 residues. V lost 1 base, J lost 1 base, and 7 bases stayed unmatched. CDR1 and CDR2 from the germline V gene are SGHAT and FQNNGV. CDR3 nucleotides: TGTGCCAGCAGCTTAGTAGGGCGGGAGCGGTCCTACAATGAGCAGTTCTTC. It translates to CASSLVGRERSYNEQFF.

Concerning this clone itself: The junction does not match germline at one end; this may be a read error. DNA of the CDR3: TGTGCCAGTAGTATAGGTCTGTGCAGGGCGGAGTTC. As protein: CASSIGLCRAEF. This sequence joins TRBV19 and TRBJ2-7, with D maybe TRBD1 (5 bases). The CDR3 is 12 residues long. Germline V gives CDR1 LNHDA, CDR2 SQIVND (reference sequence).

This clone showed up just once. V is TRBV27 and J is TRBJ2-1, with D unclear. The germline CDR1 and CDR2 sequences are MNHEY and SMNVEV (reference sequence). The CDR3 contains 11 residues. The ends were cut back, 6 bases at V and 13 bases at J, with 13 bases in the middle. CDR3 in DNA: TGTGCCAGCAGGGTAGGGCCTAACCAGTTCTTC. Its protein product is CASRVGPNQFF.

This chain connects TRBV19 to TRBJ1-1; D is uncertain. Germline CDR1 and CDR2: LNHDA and SQIVND (reference sequence). Trimming stripped 10 bases from V and 3 bases from J, with 15 bases between. The CDR3 runs 13 residues. In DNA, the CDR3 is TGTGCCACCACCACCGAGGTTCACACTGAAGCTTTCTTT. Its translation: CATTTEVHTEAFF.

The CDR3 loop reads CARSPTGTDNKRNPNQPQHF. CDR3 DNA: TGTGCCAGAAGCCCTACCGGGACAGACAATAAGAGGAATCCCAATCAGCCCCAGCATTTT. V usage is TRBV5-3 and J usage is TRBJ1-5, with 7 bases aligning to TRBD1. TRBV5-3 is placed among ORFs of uncertain function. J lost 3 bases, V lost 4 bases, and 22 bases had no gene match. CDR3 length: 20 residues.

This clone was observed once. The chain is built from TRBV4-1 and TRBJ2-7, with 7 bases that match TRBD1. The CDR3 runs to 15 residues. The J segment lost 4 bases and the V segment lost 0 bases, leaving 6 bases of the junction unmatched. From germline, CDR1 is MGHRA and CDR2 YSYEKL. DNA for the CDR3: TGCGCCAGCAGCCAAGAAGGGGGCCTCTCGTACGAGCAGTACTTC. Translating it yields CASSQEGGLSYEQYF.

The CDR3 nucleotides read TGTGCCAGCAGCGGCCTAGCGGGAGTGTCAGATACGCAGTATTTT. As protein: CASSGLAGVSDTQYF. This chain connects TRBV5-4 to TRBJ2-3; 10 nucleotides match TRBD2. The CDR3 runs to 15 residues. V lost 4 bases, J lost 4 bases, and 6 bases stayed unmatched. Per germline, CDR1 SGHNT and CDR2 YYREEE (reference sequence).